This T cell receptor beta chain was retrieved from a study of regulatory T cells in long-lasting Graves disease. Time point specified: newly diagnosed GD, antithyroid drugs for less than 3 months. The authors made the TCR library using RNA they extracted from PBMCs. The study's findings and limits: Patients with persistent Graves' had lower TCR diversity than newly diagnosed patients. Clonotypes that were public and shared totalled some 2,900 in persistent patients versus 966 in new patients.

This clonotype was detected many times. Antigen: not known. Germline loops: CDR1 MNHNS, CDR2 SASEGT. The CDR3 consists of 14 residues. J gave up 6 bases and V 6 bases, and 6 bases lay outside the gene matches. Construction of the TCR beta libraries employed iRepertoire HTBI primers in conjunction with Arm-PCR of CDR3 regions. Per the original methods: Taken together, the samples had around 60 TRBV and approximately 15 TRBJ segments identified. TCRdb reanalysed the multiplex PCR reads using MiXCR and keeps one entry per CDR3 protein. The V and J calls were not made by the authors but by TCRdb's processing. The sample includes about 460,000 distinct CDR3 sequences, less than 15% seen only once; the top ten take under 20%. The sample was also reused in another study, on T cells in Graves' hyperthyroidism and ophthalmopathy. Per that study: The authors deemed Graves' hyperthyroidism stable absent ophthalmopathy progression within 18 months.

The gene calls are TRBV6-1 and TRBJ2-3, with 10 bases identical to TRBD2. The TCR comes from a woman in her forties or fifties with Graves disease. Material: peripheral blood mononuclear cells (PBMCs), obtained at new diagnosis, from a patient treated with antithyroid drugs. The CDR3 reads CASRTSGQGDTQYF. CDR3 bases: TGTGCCAGCAGGACTAGCGGGCAAGGTGATACGCAGTATTTT.